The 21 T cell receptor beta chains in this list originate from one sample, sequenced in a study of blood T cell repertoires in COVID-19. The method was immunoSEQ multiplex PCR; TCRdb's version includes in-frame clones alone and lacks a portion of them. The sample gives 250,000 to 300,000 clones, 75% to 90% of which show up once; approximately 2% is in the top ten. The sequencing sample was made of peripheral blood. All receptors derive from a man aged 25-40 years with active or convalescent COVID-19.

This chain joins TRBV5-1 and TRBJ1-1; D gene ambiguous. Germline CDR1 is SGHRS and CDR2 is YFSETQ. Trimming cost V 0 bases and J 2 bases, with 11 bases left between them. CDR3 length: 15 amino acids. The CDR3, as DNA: TGCGCCAGCAGCTTGGGGGAGGGCTTCAACACTGAAGCTTTCTTT. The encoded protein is CASSLGEGFNTEAFF.

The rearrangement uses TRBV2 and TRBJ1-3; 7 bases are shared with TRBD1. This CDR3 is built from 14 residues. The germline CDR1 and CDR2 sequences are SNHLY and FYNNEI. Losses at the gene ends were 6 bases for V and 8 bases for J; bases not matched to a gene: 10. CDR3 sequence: CASRETGIGDTIYF. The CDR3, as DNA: TGTGCCAGCAGGGAGACAGGGATAGGAGACACCATATATTTT.

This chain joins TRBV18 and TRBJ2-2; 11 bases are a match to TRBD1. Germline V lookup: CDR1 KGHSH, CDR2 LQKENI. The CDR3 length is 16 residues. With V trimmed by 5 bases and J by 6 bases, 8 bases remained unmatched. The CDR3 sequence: CASSAGTGGFSGELFF. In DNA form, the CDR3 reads TGTGCCAGCTCAGCCGGGACAGGGGGATTTTCCGGGGAGCTGTTTTTT.

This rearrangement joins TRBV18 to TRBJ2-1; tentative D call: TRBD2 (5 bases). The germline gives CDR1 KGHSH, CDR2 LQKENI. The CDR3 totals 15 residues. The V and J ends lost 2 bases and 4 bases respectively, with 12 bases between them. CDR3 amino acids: CASSPGSEVYNEQFF. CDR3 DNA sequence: TGTGCCAGCTCACCAGGGTCGGAGGTATACAATGAGCAGTTCTTC.

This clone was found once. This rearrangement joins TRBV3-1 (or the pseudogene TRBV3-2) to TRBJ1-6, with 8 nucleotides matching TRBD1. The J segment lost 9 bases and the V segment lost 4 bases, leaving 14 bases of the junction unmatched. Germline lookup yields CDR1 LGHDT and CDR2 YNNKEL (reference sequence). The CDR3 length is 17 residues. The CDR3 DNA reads TGTGCCAGCAGCCGCGTCACAGGGGGGGGTCTAGTTTCACCCCTCCACTTT. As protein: CASSRVTGGGLVSPLHF.

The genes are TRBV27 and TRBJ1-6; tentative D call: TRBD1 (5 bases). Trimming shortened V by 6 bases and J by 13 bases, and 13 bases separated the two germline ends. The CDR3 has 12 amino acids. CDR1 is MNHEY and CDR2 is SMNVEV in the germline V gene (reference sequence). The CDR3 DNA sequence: TGTGCCAGCAGCACCCCCACAGGCCCCCTCCACTTT. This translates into CASSTPTGPLHF.

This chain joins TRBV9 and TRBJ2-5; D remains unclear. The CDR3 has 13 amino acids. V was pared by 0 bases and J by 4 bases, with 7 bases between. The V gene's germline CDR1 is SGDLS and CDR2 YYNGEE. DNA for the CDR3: TGTGCCAGCAGCGTAGGTAACAGAGAGACCCAGTACTTC. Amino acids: CASSVGNRETQYF.

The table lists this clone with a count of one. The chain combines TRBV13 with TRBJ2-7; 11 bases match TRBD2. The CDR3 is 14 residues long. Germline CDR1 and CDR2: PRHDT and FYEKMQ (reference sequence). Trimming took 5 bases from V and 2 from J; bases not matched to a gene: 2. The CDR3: CASSLGLAAYEQYF. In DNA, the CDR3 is TGTGCCAGCAGCCTGGGACTAGCGGCCTACGAGCAGTACTTC.

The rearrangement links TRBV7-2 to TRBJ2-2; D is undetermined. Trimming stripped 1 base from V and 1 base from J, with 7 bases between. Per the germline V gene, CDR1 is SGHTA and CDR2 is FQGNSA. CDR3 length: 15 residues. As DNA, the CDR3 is TGTGCCAGCAGCTTAGGGCGGATGAACACCGGGGAGCTGTTTTTT. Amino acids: CASSLGRMNTGELFF. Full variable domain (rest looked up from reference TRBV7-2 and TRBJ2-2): GAGVSQSPSNKVTEKGKDVELRCDPISGHTALYWYRQSLGQGLEFLIYFQGNSAPDKSGLPSDRFSAERTGGSVSTLTIQRTQQEDSAVYLCASSLGRMNTGELFFGEGSRLTVL.

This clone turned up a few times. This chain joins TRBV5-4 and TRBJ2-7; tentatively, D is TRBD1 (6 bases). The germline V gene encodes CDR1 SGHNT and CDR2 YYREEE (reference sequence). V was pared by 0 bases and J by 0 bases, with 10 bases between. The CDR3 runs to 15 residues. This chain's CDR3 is CASSLGDMGSYEQYF. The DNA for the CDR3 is TGTGCCAGCAGCTTGGGGGACATGGGCTCCTACGAGCAGTACTTC.

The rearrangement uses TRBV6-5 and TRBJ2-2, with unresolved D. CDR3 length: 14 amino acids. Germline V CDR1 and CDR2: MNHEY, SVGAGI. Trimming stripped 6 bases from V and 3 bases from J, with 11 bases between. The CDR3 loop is CASRQDRDTGELFF. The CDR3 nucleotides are TGTGCCAGCAGGCAGGATAGAGACACCGGGGAGCTGTTTTTT.

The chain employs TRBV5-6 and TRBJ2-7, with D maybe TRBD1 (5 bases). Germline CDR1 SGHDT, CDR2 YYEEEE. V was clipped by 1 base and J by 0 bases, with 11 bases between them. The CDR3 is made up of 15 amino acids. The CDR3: CASSLLGQNSYEQYF. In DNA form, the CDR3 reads TGTGCCAGCAGCTTGTTGGGGCAGAACTCCTACGAGCAGTACTTC. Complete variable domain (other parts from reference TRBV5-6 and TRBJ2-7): DAGVTQSPTHLIKTRGQQVTLRCSPKSGHDTVSWYQQALGQGPQFIFQYYEEEERQRGNFPDRFSGHQFPNYSSELNVNALLLGDSALYLCASSLLGQNSYEQYFGPGTRLTVT.

The CDR3 nucleotides read TGTGCCAGCAGCTTAGTCATCGGGGGGCGCGAATACGAGCAGTACTTC. This sequence encodes CASSLVIGGREYEQYF. The chain joins TRBV7-2 to TRBJ2-7, with D maybe TRBD2 (7 bases). CDR1 SGHTA and CDR2 FQGNSA come from the germline V gene. The CDR3 is 16 amino acids. V shed 1 base and J shed 4 bases, with 17 bases lying between them.

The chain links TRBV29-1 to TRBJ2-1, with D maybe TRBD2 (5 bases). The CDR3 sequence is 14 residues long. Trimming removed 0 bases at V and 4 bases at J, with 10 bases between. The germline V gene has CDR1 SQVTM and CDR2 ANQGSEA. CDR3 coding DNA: TGCAGCGTTGAAGAGGTGGGAGCGTACAATGAGCAGTTCTTC. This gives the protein CSVEEVGAYNEQFF.

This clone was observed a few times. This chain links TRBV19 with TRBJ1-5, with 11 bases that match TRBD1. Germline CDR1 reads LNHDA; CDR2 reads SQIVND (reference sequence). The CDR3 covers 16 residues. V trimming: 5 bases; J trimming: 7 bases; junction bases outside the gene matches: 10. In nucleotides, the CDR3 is TGTGCCAGTAGTGTTGTCGGGACAGGGGGTGGCCAGCCCCAGCATTTT. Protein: CASSVVGTGGGQPQHF. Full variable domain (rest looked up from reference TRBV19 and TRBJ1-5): DGGITQSPKYLFRKEGQNVTLSCEQNLNHDAMYWYRQDPGQGLRLIYYSQIVNDFQKGDIAEGYSVSREKKESFPLTVTSAQKNPTAFYLCASSVVGTGGGQPQHFGDGTRLSIL.

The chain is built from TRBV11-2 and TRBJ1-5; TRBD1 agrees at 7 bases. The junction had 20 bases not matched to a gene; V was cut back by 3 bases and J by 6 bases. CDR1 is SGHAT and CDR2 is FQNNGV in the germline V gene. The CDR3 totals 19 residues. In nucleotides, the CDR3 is TGTGCCAGCAGCTTGGGGGAGACACTCACAGGGGAGGAAGGTCAGCCCCAGCATTTT. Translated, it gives CASSLGETLTGEEGQPQHF.

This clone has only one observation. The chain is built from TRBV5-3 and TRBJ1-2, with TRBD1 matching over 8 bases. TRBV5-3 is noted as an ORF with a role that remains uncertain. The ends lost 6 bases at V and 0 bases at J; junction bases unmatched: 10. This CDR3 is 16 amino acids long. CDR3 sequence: CARTREGQETNYGYTF. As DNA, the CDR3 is TGTGCCAGAACCCGAGAGGGACAGGAGACTAACTATGGCTACACCTTC.

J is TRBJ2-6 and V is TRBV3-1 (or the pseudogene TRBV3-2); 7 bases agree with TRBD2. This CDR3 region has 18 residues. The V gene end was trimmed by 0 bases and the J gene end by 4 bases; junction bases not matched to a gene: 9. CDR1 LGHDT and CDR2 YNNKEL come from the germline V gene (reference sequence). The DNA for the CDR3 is TGTGCCAGCAGCCAAGATTGTTTGGCGGGGGTAGGGGCCAACGTCCTGACTTTC. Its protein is CASSQDCLAGVGANVLTF.

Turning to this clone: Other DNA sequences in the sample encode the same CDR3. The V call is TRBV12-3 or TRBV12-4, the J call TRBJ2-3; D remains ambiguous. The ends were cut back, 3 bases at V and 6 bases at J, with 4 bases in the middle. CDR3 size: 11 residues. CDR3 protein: CASSLRDTQYF. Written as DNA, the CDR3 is TGTGCCAGCAGTTTGAGGGATACGCAGTATTTT.

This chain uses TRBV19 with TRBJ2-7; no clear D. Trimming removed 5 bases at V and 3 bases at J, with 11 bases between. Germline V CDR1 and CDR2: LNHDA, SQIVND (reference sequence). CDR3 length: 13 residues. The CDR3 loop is CASSPNSGYEQYF. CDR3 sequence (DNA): TGTGCCAGTAGTCCGAACTCGGGCTACGAGCAGTACTTC.

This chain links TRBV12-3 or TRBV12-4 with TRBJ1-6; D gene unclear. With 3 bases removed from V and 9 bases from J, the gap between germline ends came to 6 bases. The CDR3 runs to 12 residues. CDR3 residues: CASSLAPSPLHF. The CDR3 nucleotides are TGTGCCAGCAGTTTGGCCCCTTCACCCCTCCACTTT.